A single sample gave rise to the 7 T cell receptor beta chains below, sequenced in a study of blood T cell repertoires in COVID-19. TCRdb keeps only in-frame clones here, not all; method: immunoSEQ multiplex PCR. Found here are approximately 210,000 clones, around 91% of them singletons; the top ten hold 4% to 5.5%. The sample consisted of peripheral blood. The receptor set was obtained from a woman aged 40 to 50 with acute or convalescent COVID-19.

Note on this clone: This CDR3 is missing its conserved last phenylalanine or tryptophan, likely due to a read error. No DNA is shown, since the ends of the CDR3 on it are uncertain; the CDR3 is the one TCRdb lists. The V gene is TRBV10-3, the J gene TRBJ2-7; the DNA was not compared with TRBD1, the D call given in the table. The CDR3 sequence runs 12 residues, both termini included. Germline-derived CDR1 and CDR2 are ENHRY and SYGVKD. CDR3 protein: CAISESDRGQIL.

The chain carries TRBV10-2 and TRBJ2-7, with a tentative D call TRBD1 (7 bases). Per germline, CDR1 WSHSY and CDR2 SAAADI. The CDR3 runs to 14 residues. Trimming removed 0 bases from V and 7 bases from J, with 13 bases in between. The CDR3 bases are TGCGCCAGCAGTGAGTCTACAGGGGCGGGGGAGCAGTACGTC. Encoded protein: CASSESTGAGEQYV.

The genes are TRBV5-6 and TRBJ2-5, with no clear D. V shed 4 bases and J shed 3 bases, with 4 bases lying between them. Per germline, CDR1 SGHDT and CDR2 YYEEEE. The CDR3 totals 11 residues. CDR3 nucleotides: TGTGCCAGCAGCCGAGAAGAGACCCAGTACTTC. This codes for CASSREETQYF.

The genes are TRBV5-1 and TRBJ2-3, with TRBD2 matching over 13 bases. This CDR3 has 17 residues. With 5 bases clipped from V and 5 bases from J, the junction kept 11 bases outside the gene matches. CDR1 SGHRS and CDR2 YFSETQ come from the germline V gene. The CDR3 DNA reads TGCGCCAGCAGTCGAGGACTAGCGGGGGCCGATCTAGATACGCAGTATTTT. Protein sequence: CASSRGLAGADLDTQYF.

The gene calls are TRBV15 and TRBJ1-2; possibly TRBD1 for D (6 bases). V lost 0 bases and J lost 0, with 11 bases in between. The CDR3 extends over 16 amino acids. Germline assignment: CDR1 LNHNV and CDR2 YYDKDF (reference sequence). DNA for the CDR3: TGTGCCACCAGCAGAGATAAGGGGGTCGCTAACTATGGCTACACCTTC. This codes for CATSRDKGVANYGYTF.

V is TRBV14 and J is TRBJ1-2; the D is unclear. In germline, CDR1 is SGHDN, CDR2 FVKESK. This CDR3 contains 15 residues. V was pared by 0 bases and J by 4 bases, with 12 bases between. CDR3 nucleotides: TGTGCCAGCAGCCAAGATCAGGCGTCGGCCTATGGCTACACCTTC. It encodes CASSQDQASAYGYTF.

V usage is TRBV2 and J usage is TRBJ1-2, with TRBD1 matching over 9 bases. Germline-derived CDR1 and CDR2 are SNHLY and FYNNEI. This CDR3 has 14 amino acids. J gave up 0 bases and V 6 bases, and 2 bases lay outside the gene matches. In DNA, the CDR3 is TGTGCCAGCAGACAGGGGGCAACTAACTATGGCTACACCTTC. Protein: CASRQGATNYGYTF.